This TCR beta chain came from a study of cytomegalovirus exposure and HLA in healthy donors. TCRdb keeps only in-frame clones here, not all; method: immunoSEQ multiplex PCR. The repertoire consists of 200,000 to 250,000 clones, with roughly 84% occurring once and the leading ten covering around 12%. The CDR3 length is 15 residues. Trimming removed 6 bases at V and 0 bases at J, with 11 bases between. From germline, CDR1 is MDHEN and CDR2 SYDVKM. The chain carries TRBV28 and TRBJ1-4; TRBD1 is a possible D gene (5 bases). This receptor was obtained from a young man in good health and CMV-seropositive. Input material: PBMCs. The CDR3 sequence is CASSSWGSTNEKLFF. CDR3 bases: TGTGCCAGCAGCAGCTGGGGCTCAACTAATGAAAAACTGTTTTTT.